This T cell receptor (beta chain) was retrieved from a study of blood T cell repertoires in COVID-19 (dated by TCRdb to 2019 to 2021). Context from the whole study: The collaborator samples originated in the United States, Italy and Spain and spanned the acute and convalescent phases of COVID-19. The material from the prospective study consisted of cDNA or gDNA derived from T cells, B-cell-depleted T cells, or PBMCs. Deeply sampled blood TCRbeta repertoires from subjects exposed to, actively infected with, or recovered from COVID-19 were included in the dataset. The repertoires were released in a freely available public database intended as a resource for research on the immune response to SARS-CoV-2. The samples were drawn from the first 160 participants of the ongoing ImmuneRACE study and from 1,254 subjects provided by 6 global collaborators. Sample metadata almost always included a de-identified subject ID, COVID-19 status, age in years and sex. Where available, HLA class I and class II types were taken from metadata supplied by the sample provider and were not determined by assay-based typing. Study-level results and caveats: How much clinical and demographic metadata was included differed by source and by participant, and the metadata was provided uncurated.

Whole blood was collected in K2EDTA tubes by collaborating institutions according to the institutions' own protocols. For TCRbeta analysis, collaborators shipped samples in one of three forms: frozen whole blood, isolated PBMCs, or DNA extracted from either of those sample types. On this clone itself: Its antigen is currently not known. The sample holds no much larger clone one base away, and base qualities are not on file.

The immunoSEQ Assay, a bias-controlled multiplex PCR, was used to amplify TCRbeta CDR3 regions from genomic DNA. As for the authors' bioinformatics: Within the assay, amplification of reference gene primers was used to estimate how many nucleated cells each sample contained. To quantify the absolute abundance of each unique TCRbeta CDR3 rearrangement, sequence reads were collapsed and filtered. For each sample, productive Simpson clonality was calculated as the square root of Simpson's diversity index across productive rearrangements. The immuneACCESS repertoire file appears here via TCRdb, limited to in-frame rearrangements. These files lack a portion of the clones; in checked studies, under half of the deficit traces to unresolved V genes, and the cause of the others is not known. For V, J and clone size, that table is used; D and trimming come from the DNA. For this sample the table gives approximately 98,000 clones, of which roughly 70% were detected only once. About 1.8% of the sample belongs to the ten largest clones.

CDR1 and CDR2, per the germline V gene, are SGHAT and FQNNGV. Measured from the cysteine to the phenylalanine, the CDR3 is 15 residues long. Only CDR3 DNA remains: 45 bases, in frame from the first base. V is shortened by 1 base, J by 1 base, and the region joining them spans 9 bases. This TCR came from a woman aged 35 to 49 with acute or convalescent COVID-19. What was sequenced was peripheral blood. Here the chain combines TRBV11-2 and TRBJ2-3; tentative D gene TRBD1, with 5 bases matching. The CDR3 region: CASSLGQQRTDTQYF. The DNA sequence is TGTGCCAGCAGCTTAGGACAGCAACGCACAGATACGCAGTATTTT.